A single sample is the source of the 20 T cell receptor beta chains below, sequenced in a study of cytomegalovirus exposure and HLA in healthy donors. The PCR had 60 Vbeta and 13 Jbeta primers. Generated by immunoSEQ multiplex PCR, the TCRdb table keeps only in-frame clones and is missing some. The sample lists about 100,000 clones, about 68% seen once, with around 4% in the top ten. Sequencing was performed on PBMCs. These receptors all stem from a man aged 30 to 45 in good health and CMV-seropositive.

DNA for the CDR3: TGTGCCATCAGAGATCTAGCGGGGGGGCCCCAGTACTTC. Protein: CAIRDLAGGPQYF. The chain uses TRBV10-3 and TRBJ2-5; 12 nucleotides line up with TRBD2. There are 13 residues in the CDR3. Germline assignment: CDR1 ENHRY and CDR2 SYGVKD. V lost 6 bases, J lost 9 bases, and 5 bases stayed unmatched.

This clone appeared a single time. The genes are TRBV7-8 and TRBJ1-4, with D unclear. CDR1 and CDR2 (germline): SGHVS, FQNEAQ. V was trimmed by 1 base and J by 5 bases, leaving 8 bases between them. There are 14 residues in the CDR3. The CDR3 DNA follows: TGTGCCAGCAGCTTAGGGACTGCGAATGAAAAACTGTTTTTT. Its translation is CASSLGTANEKLFF.

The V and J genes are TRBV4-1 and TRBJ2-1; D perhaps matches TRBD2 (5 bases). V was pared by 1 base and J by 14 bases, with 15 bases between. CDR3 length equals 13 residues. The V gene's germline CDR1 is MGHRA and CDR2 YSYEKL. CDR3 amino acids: CASSQVPAAEEFF. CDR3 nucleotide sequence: TGCGCCAGCAGCCAAGTCCCAGCGGCGGAGGAGTTCTTC.

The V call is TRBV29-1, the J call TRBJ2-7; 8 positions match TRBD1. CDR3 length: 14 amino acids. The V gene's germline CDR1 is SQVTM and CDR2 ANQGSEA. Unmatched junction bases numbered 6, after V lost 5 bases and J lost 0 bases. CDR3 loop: CSVRPGGRSYEQYF. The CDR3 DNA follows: TGCAGCGTTCGCCCAGGGGGCCGCTCCTACGAGCAGTACTTC.

The CDR3 loop reads CASSFDWNTGELFF. CDR3 bases: TGTGCCAGCAGCTTCGACTGGAACACCGGGGAGCTGTTTTTT. The gene calls are TRBV6-1 and TRBJ2-2; no firm D call. CDR3 length: 14 amino acids. V lost 6 bases and J lost 1, with 9 bases in between. Germline V gene lookup returns CDR1 MNHNS and CDR2 SASEGT.

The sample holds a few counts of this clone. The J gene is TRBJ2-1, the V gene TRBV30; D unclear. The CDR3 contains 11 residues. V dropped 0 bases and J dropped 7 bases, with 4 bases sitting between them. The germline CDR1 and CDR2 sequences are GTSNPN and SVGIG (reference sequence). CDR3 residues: CAWSVINEQFF. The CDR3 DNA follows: TGTGCCTGGAGTGTAATAAATGAGCAGTTCTTC.

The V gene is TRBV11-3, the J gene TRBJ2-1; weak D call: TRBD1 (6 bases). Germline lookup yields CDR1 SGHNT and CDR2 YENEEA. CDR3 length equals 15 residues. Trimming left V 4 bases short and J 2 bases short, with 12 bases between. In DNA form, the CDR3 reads TGTGCCAGCAGCTCCCGGACAGCGGCCTACAATGAGCAGTTCTTC. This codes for CASSSRTAAYNEQFF.

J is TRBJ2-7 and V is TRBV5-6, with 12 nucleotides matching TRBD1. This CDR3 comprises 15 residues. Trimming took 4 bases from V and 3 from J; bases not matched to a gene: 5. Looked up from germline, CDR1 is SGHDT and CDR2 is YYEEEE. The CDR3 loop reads CASSLRDRGHYEQYF. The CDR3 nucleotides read TGTGCCAGCAGCCTAAGGGACAGGGGGCACTACGAGCAGTACTTC.

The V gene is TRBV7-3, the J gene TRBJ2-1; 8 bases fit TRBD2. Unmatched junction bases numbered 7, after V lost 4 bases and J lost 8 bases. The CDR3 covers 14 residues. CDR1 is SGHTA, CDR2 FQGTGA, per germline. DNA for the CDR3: TGTGCCAGCAGCTCGGGACTAGGTGGGGATGAGCAGTTCTTC. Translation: CASSSGLGGDEQFF.

CDR3 nucleotides: TGTGCCAGCATCCCGGGACACTCAAGGTACGAGCAGTACTTC. Protein product: CASIPGHSRYEQYF. This sequence joins TRBV6-1 and TRBJ2-7; the D gene is possibly TRBD1 (6 bases). The germline V and J ends were trimmed by 7 bases and 4 bases, with 17 bases remaining between them. The CDR3 covers 14 residues. CDR1 is MNHNS and CDR2 is SASEGT in the germline V gene.

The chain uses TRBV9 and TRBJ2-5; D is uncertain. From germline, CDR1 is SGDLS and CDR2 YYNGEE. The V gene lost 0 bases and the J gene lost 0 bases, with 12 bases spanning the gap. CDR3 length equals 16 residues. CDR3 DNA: TGTGCCAGCAGCGTAGGAGGTAACGCCGACCAAGAGACCCAGTACTTC. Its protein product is CASSVGGNADQETQYF.

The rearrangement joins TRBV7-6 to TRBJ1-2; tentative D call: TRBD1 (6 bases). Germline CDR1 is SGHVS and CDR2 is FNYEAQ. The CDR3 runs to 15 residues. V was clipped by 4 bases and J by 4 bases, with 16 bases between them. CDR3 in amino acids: CASSSIQGTSYGYTF. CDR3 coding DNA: TGTGCCAGCAGCTCCATACAGGGTACCAGCTATGGCTACACCTTC.

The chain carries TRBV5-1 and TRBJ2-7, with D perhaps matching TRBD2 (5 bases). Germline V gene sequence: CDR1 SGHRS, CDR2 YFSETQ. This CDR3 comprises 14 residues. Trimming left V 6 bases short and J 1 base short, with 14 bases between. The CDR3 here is CASTVEPGSYEQYF. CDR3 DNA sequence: TGCGCCAGCACTGTGGAGCCGGGGTCCTACGAGCAGTACTTC.

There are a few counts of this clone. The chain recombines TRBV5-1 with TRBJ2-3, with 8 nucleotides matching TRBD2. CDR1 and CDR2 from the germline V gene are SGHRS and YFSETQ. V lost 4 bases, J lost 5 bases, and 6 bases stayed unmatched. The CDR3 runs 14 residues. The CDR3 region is CASSPGGAEDTQYF. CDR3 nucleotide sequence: TGCGCCAGCAGCCCCGGGGGGGCAGAAGATACGCAGTATTTT. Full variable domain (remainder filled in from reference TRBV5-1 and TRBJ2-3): KAGVTQTPRYLIKTRGQQVTLSCSPISGHRSVSWYQQTPGQGLQFLFEYFSETQRNKGNFPGRFSGRQFSNSRSEMNVSTLELGDSALYLCASSPGGAEDTQYFGPGTRLTVL.

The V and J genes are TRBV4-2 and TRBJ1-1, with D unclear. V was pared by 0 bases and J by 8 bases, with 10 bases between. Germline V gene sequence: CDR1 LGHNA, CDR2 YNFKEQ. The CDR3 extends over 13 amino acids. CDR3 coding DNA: TGTGCCAGCAGCCAAGATTTACAGCGGGAAGCTTTCTTT. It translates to CASSQDLQREAFF.

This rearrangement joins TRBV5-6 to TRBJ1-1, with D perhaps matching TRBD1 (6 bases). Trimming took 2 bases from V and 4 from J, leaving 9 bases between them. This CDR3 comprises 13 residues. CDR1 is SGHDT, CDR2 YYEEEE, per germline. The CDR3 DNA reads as TGTGCCAGCAGCTTCTTGGACAGCACTGAAGCTTTCTTT. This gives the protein CASSFLDSTEAFF.

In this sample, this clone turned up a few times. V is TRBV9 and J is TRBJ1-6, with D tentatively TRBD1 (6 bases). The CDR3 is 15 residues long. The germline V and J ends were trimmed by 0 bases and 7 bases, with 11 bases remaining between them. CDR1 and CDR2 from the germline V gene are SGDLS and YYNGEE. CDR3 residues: CASSVGGQWNSPLHF. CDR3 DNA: TGTGCCAGCAGCGTAGGGGGGCAGTGGAATTCACCCCTCCACTTT.

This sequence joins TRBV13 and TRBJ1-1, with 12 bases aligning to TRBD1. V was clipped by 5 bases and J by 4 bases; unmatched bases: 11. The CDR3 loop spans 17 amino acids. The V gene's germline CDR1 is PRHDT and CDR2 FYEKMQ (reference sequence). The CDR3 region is CASSPGTGGEVTTEAFF. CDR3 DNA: TGTGCCAGCAGCCCCGGGACAGGGGGCGAAGTCACCACTGAAGCTTTCTTT.

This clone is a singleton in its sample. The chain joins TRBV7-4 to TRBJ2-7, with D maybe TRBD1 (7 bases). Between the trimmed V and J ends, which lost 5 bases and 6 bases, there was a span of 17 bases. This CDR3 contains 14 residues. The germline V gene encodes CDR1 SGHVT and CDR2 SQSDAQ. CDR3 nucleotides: TGTGCCAGCAGCCCTCGACAGGGAGGTGGCGAGCAGTACTTC. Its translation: CASSPRQGGGEQYF.

The CDR3 sequence is CASSGHSYGYTF. CDR3 DNA: TGTGCCAGCAGTGGTCACAGCTATGGCTACACCTTC. V and J are TRBV2 and TRBJ1-2; no reliable D call. The V gene's germline CDR1 is SNHLY and CDR2 FYNNEI. Trimming left V 4 bases short and J 4 bases short, with 7 bases between. This CDR3 contains 12 residues. The complete variable domain, with remaining parts taken from reference TRBV2 and TRBJ1-2, reads EPEVTQTPSHQVTQMGQEVILRCVPISNHLYFYWYRQILGQKVEFLVSFYNNEISEKSEIFDDQFSVERPDGSNFTLKIRSTKLEDSAMYFCASSGHSYGYTFGSGTRLTVV.